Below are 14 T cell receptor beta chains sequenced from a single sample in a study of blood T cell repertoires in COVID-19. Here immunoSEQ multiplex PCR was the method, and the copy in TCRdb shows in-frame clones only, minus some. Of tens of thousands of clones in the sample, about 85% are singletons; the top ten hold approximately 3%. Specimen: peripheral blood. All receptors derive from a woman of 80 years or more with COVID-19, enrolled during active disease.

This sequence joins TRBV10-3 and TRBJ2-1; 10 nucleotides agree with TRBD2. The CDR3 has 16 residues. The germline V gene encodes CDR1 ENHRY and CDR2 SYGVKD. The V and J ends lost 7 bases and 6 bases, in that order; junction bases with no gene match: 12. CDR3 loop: CAITRSSGSGFNEQFF. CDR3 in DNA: TGTGCCATCACGAGATCTAGCGGGAGTGGCTTCAATGAGCAGTTCTTC.

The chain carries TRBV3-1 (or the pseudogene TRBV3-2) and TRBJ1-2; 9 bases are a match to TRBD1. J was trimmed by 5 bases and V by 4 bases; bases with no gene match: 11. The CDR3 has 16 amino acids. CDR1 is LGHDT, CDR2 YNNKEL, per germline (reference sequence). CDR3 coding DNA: TGTGCCAGCAGCCCCCCGGGACAGGGTGAACAATATGGCTACACCTTC. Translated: CASSPPGQGEQYGYTF.

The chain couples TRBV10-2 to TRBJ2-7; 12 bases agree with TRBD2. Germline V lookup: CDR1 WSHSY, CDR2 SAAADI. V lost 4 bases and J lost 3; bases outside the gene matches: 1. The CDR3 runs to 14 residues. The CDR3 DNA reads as TGCGCCAGCAGTGTGGGACTAGCGGGCTACGAGCAGTACTTC. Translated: CASSVGLAGYEQYF.

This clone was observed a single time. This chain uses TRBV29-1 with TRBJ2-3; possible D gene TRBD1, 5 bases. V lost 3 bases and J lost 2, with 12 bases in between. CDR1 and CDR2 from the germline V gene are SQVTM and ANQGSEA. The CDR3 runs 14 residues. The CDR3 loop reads CSVDPGRATDTQYF. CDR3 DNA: TGCAGCGTTGACCCGGGCAGGGCCACAGATACGCAGTATTTT.

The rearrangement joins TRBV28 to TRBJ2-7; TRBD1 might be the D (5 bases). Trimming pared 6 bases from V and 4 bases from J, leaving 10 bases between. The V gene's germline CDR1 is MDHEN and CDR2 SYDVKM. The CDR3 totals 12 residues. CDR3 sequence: CASRSPGYEQYF. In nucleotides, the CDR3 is TGTGCCAGCAGATCCCCAGGGTACGAGCAGTACTTC. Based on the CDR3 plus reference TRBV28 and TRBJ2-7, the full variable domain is DVKVTQSSRYLVKRTGEKVFLECVQDMDHENMFWYRQDPGLGLRLIYFSYDVKMKEKGDIPEGYSVSREKKERFSLILESASTNQTSMYLCASRSPGYEQYFGPGTRLTVT.

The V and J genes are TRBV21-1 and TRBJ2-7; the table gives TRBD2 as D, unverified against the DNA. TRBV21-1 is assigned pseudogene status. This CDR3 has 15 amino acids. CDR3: CASSFGGDKGCEQYF. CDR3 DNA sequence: TGTGCCAGCAGCTTTGGGGGGGACAAGGGCTGCGAGCAGTACTTC.

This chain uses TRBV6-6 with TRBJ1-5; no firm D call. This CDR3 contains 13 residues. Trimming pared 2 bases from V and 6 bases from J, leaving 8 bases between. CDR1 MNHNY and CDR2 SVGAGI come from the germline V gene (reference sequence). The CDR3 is CASSYALSQPQHF. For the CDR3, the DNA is TGTGCCAGCAGTTACGCTTTGAGTCAGCCCCAGCATTTT.

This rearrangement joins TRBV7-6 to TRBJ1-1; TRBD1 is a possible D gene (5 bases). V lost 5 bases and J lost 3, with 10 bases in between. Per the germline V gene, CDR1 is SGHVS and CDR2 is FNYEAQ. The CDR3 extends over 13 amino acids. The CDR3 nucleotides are TGTGCCAGCAGCAACACAGGATACACTGAAGCTTTCTTT. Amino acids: CASSNTGYTEAFF.

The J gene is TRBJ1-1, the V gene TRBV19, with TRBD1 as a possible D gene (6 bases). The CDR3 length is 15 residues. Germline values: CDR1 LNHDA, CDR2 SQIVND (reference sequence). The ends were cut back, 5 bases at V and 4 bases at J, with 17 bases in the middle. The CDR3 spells CASSESGRGATEAFF. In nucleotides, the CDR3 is TGTGCCAGTAGTGAATCAGGCAGGGGAGCCACTGAAGCTTTCTTT.

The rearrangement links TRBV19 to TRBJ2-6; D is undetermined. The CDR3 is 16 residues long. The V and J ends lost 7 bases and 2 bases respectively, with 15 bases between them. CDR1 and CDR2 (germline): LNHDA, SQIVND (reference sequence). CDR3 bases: TGTGCCAGTACTACTCCGAAACCTCCTGGGGCCAACGTCCTGACTTTC. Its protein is CASTTPKPPGANVLTF.

CDR3 protein: CASSLGTSGMDTQYF. CDR3 sequence (DNA): TGTGCCAGCTCACTGGGGACTAGCGGGATGGATACGCAGTATTTT. V and J are TRBV18 and TRBJ2-3, with TRBD2 matching 13 bases. V was clipped by 4 bases and J by 6 bases; unmatched bases: 4. The germline V gene has CDR1 KGHSH and CDR2 LQKENI. The CDR3 sequence is 15 residues long.

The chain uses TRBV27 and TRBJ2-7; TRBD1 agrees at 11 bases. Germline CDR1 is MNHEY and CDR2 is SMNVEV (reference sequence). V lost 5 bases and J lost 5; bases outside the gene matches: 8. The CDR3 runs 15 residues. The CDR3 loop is CASSLRDRGGHEQYF. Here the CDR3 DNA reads TGTGCCAGCAGTCTCCGGGACAGGGGGGGACACGAGCAGTACTTC.

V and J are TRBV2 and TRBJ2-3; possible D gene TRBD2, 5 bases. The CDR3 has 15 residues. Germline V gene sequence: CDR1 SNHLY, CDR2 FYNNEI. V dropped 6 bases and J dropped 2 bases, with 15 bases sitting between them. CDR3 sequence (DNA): TGTGCCAGCAGGAGGGCGGGTACCGTCACAGATACGCAGTATTTT. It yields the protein CASRRAGTVTDTQYF.

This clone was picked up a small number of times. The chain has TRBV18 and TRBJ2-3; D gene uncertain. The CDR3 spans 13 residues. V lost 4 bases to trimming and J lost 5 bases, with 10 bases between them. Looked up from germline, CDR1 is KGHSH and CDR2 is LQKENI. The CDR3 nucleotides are TGTGCCAGCTCACGGCGCGAGGAAGATACGCAGTATTTT. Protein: CASSRREEDTQYF.